This T cell receptor beta chain emerged from a study of shared clonotypes between healthy human individuals. Splitting of each subset's genomic DNA was done evenly across several immunoSEQ plates. Under the authors' procedure: ImmunoSEQ output lacked quality scores and full-length reads, limiting matched filtering. Data came from immunoSEQ multiplex PCR; TCRdb stores just in-frame clones and leaves some out. The D gene and trimming were derived from the DNA, and the V and J assignments and clone size from that table. Of about 1 million clones in the sample, about 77% are singletons; the top ten hold 1.5%. This CDR3 is 16 amino acids long. Trimming took 4 bases from V and 7 from J; bases not matched to a gene: 15. Germline CDR1 is SGHDT and CDR2 is YYEEEE.

This receptor was obtained from a young man in good health. The source material was memory CD4+ T cells sorted from blood. Subset defined: CD45RA-negative fraction. This chain uses TRBV5-6 with TRBJ2-5; TRBD2 agrees at 8 bases. CDR3 bases: TGTGCCAGCAGCCCTCTAGTCCGGGGGGGTTCGGTGACCCAGTACTTC. This codes for CASSPLVRGGSVTQYF. The variable domain in full, completed from reference TRBV5-6 and TRBJ2-5, reads DAGVTQSPTHLIKTRGQQVTLRCSPKSGHDTVSWYQQALGQGPQFIFQYYEEEERQRGNFPDRFSGHQFPNYSSELNVNALLLGDSALYLCASSPLVRGGSVTQYFGPGTRLLVL.